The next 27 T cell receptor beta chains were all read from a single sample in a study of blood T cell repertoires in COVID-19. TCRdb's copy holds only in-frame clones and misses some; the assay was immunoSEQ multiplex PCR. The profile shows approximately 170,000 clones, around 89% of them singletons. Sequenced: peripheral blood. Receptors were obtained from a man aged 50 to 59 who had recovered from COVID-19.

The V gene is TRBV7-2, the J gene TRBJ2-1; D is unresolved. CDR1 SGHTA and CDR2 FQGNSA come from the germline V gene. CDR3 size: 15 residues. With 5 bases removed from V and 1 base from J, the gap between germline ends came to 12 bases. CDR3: CASSPRERSYNEQFF. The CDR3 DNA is TGTGCCAGCAGCCCCCGAGAGAGATCCTACAATGAGCAGTTCTTC.

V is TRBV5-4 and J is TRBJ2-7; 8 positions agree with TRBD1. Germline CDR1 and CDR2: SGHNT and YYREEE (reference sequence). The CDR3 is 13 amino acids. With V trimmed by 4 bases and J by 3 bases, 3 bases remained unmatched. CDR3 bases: TGTGCCAGCAGCGCCGGACAGGGCTACGAGCAGTACTTC. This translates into CASSAGQGYEQYF.

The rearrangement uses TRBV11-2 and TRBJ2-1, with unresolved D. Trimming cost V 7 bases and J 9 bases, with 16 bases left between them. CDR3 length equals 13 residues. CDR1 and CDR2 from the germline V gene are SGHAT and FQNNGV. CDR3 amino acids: CASTPGSASEQFF. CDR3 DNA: TGTGCCAGCACCCCCGGGTCTGCAAGTGAGCAGTTCTTC.

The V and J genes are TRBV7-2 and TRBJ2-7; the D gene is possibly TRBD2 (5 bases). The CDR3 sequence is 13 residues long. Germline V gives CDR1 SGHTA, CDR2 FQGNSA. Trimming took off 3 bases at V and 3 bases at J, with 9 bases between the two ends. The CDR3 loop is CASSLGASYEQYF. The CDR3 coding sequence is TGTGCCAGCAGCTTGGGAGCCAGCTACGAGCAGTACTTC.

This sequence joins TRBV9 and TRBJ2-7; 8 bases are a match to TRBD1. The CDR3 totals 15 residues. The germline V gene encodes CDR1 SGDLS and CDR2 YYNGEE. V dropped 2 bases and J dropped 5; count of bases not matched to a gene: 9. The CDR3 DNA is TGTGCCAGCAGCGTGGGGGACGGGGGACAGGACGAGCAGTACTTC. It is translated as CASSVGDGGQDEQYF.

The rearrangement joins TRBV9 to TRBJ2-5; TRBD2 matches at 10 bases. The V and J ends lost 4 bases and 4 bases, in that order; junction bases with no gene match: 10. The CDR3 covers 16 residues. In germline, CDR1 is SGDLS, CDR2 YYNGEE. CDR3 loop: CASSPWERGGRETQYF. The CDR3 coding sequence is TGTGCCAGCAGCCCCTGGGAGCGGGGGGGGAGAGAGACCCAGTACTTC.

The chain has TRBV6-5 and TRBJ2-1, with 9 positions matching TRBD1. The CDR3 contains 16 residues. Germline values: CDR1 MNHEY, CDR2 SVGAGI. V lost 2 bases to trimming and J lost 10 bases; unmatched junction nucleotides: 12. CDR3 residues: CASSYGTLQGAGEQFF. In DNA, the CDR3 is TGTGCCAGCAGTTACGGAACCTTACAGGGGGCTGGCGAGCAGTTCTTC.

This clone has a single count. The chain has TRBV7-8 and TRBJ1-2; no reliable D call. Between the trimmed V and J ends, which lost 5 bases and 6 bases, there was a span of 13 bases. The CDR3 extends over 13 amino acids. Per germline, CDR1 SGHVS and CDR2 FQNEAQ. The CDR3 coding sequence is TGTGCCAGCAGCGGCGGGGTGTTAGATGGCTACACCTTC. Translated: CASSGGVLDGYTF.

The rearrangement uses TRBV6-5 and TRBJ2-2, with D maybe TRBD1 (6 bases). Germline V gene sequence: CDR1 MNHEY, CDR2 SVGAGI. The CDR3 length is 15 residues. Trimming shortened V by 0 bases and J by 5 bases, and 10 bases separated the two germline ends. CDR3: CASSYSGQGTGELFF. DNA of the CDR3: TGTGCCAGCAGTTACTCGGGCCAGGGGACCGGGGAGCTGTTTTTT.

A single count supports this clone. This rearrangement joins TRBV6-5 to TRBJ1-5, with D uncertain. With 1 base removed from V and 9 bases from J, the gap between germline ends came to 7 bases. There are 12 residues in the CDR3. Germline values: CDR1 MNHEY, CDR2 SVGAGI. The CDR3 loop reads CASSYYEGPQHF. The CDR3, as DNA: TGTGCCAGCAGTTACTACGAGGGGCCCCAGCATTTT.

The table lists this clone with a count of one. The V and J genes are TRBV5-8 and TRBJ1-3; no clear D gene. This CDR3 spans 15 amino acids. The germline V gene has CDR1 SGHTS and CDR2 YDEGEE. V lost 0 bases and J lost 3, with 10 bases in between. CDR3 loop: CASSLGVRGGNTIYF. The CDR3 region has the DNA TGTGCCAGCAGCTTGGGGGTTCGAGGTGGAAACACCATATATTTT.

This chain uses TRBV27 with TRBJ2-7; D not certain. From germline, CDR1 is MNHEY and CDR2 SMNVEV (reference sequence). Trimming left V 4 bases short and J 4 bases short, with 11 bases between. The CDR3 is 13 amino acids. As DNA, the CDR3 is TGTGCCAGCAGTTCCCTGACACCTTACGAGCAGTACTTC. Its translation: CASSSLTPYEQYF.

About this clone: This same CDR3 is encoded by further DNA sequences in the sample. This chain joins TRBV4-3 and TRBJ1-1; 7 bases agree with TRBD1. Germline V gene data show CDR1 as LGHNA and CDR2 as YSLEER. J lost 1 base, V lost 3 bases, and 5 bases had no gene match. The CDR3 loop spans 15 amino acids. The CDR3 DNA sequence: TGCGCCAGCAGCCACACGGACAGGAGGAACACTGAAGCTTTCTTT. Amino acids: CASSHTDRRNTEAFF.

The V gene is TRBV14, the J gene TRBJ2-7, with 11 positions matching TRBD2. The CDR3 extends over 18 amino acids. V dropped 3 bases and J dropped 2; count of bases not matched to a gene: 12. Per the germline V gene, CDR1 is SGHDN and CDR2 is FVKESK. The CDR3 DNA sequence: TGTGCCAGCAGCCACTCACGCCTAGCGGGAGGTCGGACCTACGAGCAGTACTTC. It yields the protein CASSHSRLAGGRTYEQYF. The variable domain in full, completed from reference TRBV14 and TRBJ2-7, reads EAGVTQFPSHSVIEKGQTVTLRCDPISGHDNLYWYRRVMGKEIKFLLHFVKESKQDESGMPNNRFLAERTGGTYSTLKVQPAELEDSGVYFCASSHSRLAGGRTYEQYFGPGTRLTVT.

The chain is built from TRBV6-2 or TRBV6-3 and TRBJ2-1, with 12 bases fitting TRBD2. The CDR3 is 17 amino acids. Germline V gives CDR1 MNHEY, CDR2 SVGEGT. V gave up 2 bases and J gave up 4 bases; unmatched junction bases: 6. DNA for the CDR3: TGTGCCAGCAGTTACACTAGCGGGAGGCCCGATTACAATGAGCAGTTCTTC. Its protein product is CASSYTSGRPDYNEQFF.

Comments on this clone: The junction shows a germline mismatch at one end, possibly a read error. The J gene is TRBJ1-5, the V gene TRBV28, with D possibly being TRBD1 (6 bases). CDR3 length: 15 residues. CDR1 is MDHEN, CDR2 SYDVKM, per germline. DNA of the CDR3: TGTGCCAGCAGCAGATTACGGGGGGGCAACCAGCCCCAGCATTTT. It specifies CASSRLRGGNQPQHF.

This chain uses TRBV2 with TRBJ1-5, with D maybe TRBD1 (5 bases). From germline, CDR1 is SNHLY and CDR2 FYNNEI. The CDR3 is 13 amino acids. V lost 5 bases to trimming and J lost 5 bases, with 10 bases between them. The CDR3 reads CASSPGGDQPQHF. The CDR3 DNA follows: TGTGCCAGCAGTCCCGGGGGAGATCAGCCCCAGCATTTT. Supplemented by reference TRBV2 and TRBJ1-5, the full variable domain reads EPEVTQTPSHQVTQMGQEVILRCVPISNHLYFYWYRQILGQKVEFLVSFYNNEISEKSEIFDDQFSVERPDGSNFTLKIRSTKLEDSAMYFCASSPGGDQPQHFGDGTRLSIL.

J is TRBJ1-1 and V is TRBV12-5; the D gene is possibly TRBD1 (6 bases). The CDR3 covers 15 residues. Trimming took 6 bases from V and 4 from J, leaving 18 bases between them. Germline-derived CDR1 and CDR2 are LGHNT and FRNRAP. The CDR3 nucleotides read TGTGCTAGTGGCCCCAGGGGAGGGGAAGGCACTGAAGCTTTCTTT. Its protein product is CASGPRGGEGTEAFF.

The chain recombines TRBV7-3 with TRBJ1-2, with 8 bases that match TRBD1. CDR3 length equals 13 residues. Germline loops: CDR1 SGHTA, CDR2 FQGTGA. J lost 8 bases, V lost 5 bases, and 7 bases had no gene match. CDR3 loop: CASSVDRGGGYTF. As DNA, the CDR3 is TGTGCCAGCAGCGTCGACAGGGGAGGGGGCTACACCTTC. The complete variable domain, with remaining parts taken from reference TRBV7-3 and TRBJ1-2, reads GAGVSQTPSNKVTEKGKYVELRCDPISGHTALYWYRQSLGQGPEFLIYFQGTGAADDSGLPNDRFFAVRPEGSVSTLKIQRTERGDSAVYLCASSVDRGGGYTFGSGTRLTVV.

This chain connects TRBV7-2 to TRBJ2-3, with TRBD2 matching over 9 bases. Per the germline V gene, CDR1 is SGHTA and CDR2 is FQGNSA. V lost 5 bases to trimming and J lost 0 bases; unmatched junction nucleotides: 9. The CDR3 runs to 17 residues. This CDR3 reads CASSPQGSGSSTDTQYF. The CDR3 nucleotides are TGTGCCAGCAGCCCCCAGGGTAGCGGGAGTAGCACAGATACGCAGTATTTT.

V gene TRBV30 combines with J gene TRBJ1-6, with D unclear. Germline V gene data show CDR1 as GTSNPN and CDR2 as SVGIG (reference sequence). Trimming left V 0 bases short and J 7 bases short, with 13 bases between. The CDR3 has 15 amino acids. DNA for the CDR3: TGTGCCTGGAGTGTCAGGCCCGGCGGGAATTCACCCCTCCACTTT. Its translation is CAWSVRPGGNSPLHF.

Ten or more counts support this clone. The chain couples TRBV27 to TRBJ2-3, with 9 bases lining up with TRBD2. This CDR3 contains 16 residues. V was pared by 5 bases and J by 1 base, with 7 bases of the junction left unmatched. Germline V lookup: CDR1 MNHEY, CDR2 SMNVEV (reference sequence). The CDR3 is CASSGGASGGTDTQYF. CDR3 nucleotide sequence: TGTGCCAGCAGTGGGGGAGCTAGCGGGGGCACAGATACGCAGTATTTT.

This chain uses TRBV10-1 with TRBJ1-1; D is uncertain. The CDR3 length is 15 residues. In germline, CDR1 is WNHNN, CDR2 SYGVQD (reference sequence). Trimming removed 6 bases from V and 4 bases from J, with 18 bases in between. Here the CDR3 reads CASSEQTGRGTEAFF. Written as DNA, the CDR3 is TGCGCCAGCAGCGAGCAGACGGGCCGGGGCACTGAAGCTTTCTTT.

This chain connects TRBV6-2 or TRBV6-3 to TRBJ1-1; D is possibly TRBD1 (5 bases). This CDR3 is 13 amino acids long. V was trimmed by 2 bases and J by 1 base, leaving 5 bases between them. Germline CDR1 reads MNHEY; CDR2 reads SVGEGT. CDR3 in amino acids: CASSYRGNTEAFF. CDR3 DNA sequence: TGTGCCAGCAGTTACAGGGGGAACACTGAAGCTTTCTTT.

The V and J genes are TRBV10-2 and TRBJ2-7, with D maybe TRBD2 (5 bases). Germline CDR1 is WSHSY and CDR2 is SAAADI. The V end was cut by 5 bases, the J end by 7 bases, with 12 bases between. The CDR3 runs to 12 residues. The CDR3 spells CASSLRSGEQYF. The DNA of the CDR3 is TGCGCCAGCAGTCTGAGGTCGGGGGAGCAGTACTTC.

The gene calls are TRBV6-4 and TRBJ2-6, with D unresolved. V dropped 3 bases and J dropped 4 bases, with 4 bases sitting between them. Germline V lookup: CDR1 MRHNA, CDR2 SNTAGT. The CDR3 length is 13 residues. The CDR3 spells CASSESGANVLTF. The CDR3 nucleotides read TGTGCCAGCAGTGAAAGCGGGGCCAACGTCCTGACTTTC.

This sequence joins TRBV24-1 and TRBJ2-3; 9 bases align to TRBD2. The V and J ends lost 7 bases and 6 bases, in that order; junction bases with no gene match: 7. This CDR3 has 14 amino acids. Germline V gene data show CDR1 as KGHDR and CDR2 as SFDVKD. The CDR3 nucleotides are TGTGCCACCAGCCGACTAGCGGCCGGGGATACGCAGTATTTT. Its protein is CATSRLAAGDTQYF.